The source of this TCR beta chain is a study of beta chain features in type 1 diabetes. Investigators reverse transcribed all isolated RNA, so they sequenced expressed TCRB transcripts. Sequencing used immunoSEQ multiplex PCR; TCRdb keeps in-frame clones, though not all of them. The sample carries 20,000 to 25,000 clones, under 70% recorded once. Study outcomes and limitations: Shorter TCRB CDR3s, moderately but significantly so, marked every one of the four CD4+ subsets in Type 1 diabetes patients. Researchers cautioned that cDNA sequencing could over-represent cells with high TCR expression. It was among patients, rather than healthy donors, that naive, central memory and Treg TCRB repertoires appeared more similar.

Germline CDR1 is GTSNPN and CDR2 is SVGIG (reference sequence). The CDR3 extends over 15 amino acids. Trimming removed 7 bases at V and 7 bases at J, with 25 bases between. On this clone itself: The target antigen is unknown.

Via the markers CD45RO/CCR7/CD25/CD127/CD95/CD27, stem cell-like memory, regulatory, central memory and naive CD4+ cells were sorted. V and J are TRBV30 and TRBJ1-2, with D possibly being TRBD1 (5 bases). The sequenced material came from stem cell memory CD4+ T cells from blood. The TCR comes from a woman in her thirties or forties with type 1 diabetes. This CDR3 is CASGGLQQELGGYTF. CDR3 nucleotides: TGTGCCTCCGGGGGGTTGCAACAGGAGTTGGGTGGCTACACCTTC.